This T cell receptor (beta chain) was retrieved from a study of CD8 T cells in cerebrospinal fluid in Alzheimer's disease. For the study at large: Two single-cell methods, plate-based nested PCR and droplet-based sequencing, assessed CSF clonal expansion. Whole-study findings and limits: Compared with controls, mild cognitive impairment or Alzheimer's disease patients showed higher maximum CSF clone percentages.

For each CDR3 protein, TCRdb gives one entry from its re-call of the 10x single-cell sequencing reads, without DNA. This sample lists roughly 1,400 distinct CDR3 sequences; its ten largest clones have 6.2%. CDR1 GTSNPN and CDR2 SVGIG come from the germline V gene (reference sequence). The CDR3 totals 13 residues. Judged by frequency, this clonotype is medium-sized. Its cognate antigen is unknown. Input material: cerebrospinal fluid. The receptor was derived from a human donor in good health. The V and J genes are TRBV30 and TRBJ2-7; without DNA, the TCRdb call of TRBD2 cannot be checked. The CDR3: CAWVERSSYEQYF.